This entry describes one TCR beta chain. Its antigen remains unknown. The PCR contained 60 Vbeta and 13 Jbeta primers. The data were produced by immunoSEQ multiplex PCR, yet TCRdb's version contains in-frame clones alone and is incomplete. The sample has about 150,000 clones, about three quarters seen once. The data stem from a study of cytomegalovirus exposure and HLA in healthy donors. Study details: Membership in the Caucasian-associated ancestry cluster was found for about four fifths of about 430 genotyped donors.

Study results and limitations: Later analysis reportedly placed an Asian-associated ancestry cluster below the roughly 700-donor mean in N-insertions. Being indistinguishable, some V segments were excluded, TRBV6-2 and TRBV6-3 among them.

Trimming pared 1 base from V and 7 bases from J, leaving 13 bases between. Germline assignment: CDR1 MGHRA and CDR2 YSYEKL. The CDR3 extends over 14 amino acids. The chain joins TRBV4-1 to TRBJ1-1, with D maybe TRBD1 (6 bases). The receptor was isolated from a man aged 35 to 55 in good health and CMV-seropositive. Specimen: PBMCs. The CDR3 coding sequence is TGCGCCAGCAGCCAAGCTCCGGGACACAATGAAGCTTTCTTT. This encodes CASSQAPGHNEAFF.